The T cell receptor (beta chain) described here comes from a study of T-cell memory formation after mild COVID-19. Study results and limitations: Chiefly within CM and EM were the contracting CD4+ clones; CD8+ ones were within EMRA. Cross-reactive memory seemingly joined, as some responding clones were found in pre-infection memory. Clones contracting over day 15 to 85 were CD4/CD8 balanced, with later expanders leaning CD4+.

Constant-segment primers served in 5'RACE that generated TCR alpha and TCR beta cDNA libraries bearing sample barcodes and UMIs. One entry per CDR3 protein results from TCRdb running MiXCR on the 5' RACE reads. The sample records about 82,000 distinct CDR3 sequences, 9.5% to 15% being singletons. The V end was cut by 4 bases, the J end by 2 bases, with 9 bases between. The CDR3 length is 13 residues. In its sample, this clonotype was seen a few times. No antigen is known for it. The source of this sequence is a man younger than 35 who had mild COVID-19 (a few samples of this study predate the infection). Cell type and time point are not known. The chain joins TRBV12-3 or TRBV12-4 to TRBJ2-7; D remains unclear. What was sequenced was PBMCs or a T cell subset sorted from them (not recorded which). In nucleotides, the CDR3 is TGTGCCAGCAGTTCCGGGCCCGCCTACGAGCAGTACTTC. Translated, it gives CASSSGPAYEQYF.